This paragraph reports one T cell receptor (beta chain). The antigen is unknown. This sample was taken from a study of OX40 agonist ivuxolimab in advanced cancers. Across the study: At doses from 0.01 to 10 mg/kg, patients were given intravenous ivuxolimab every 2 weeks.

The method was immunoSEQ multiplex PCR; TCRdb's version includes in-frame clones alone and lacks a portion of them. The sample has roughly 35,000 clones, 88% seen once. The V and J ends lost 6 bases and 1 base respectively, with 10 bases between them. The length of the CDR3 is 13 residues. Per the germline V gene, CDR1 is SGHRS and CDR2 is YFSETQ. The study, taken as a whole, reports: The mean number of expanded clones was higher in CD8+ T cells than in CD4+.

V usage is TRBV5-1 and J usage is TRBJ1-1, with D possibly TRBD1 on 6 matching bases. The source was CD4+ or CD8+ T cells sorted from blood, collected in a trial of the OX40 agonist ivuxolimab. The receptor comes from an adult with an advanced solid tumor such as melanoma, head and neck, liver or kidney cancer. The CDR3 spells CASMDSKNTEAFF. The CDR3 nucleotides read TGCGCCAGCATGGACAGTAAGAACACTGAAGCTTTCTTT. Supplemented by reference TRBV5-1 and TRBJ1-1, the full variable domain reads KAGVTQTPRYLIKTRGQQVTLSCSPISGHRSVSWYQQTPGQGLQFLFEYFSETQRNKGNFPGRFSGRQFSNSRSEMNVSTLELGDSALYLCASMDSKNTEAFFGQGTRLTVV.